The TCR beta chain described here comes from a study of blood T cell repertoires in COVID-19. Germline V gene data show CDR1 as SGHTA and CDR2 as FQGTGA. The CDR3 runs 14 residues. The ends were cut back, 2 bases at V and 4 bases at J, with 11 bases in the middle. Authors' processing steps: Using reference gene primer amplification, nucleated cell counts were estimated. The protocol was immunoSEQ multiplex PCR, while the TCRdb copy is restricted to in-frame clones and leaves out a portion. V, J and clone size are taken as reported in that table, and D and trimming were inferred from the DNA itself. The sample holds around 200,000 clones, 70% to 90% seen once.

The V and J genes are TRBV7-3 and TRBJ1-1, with D perhaps TRBD1 (5 bases). The sample comprised peripheral blood. The sequence derives from a woman at least 80 years old with acute or convalescent COVID-19. The CDR3 coding sequence is TGTGCCAGCAGCTTATTGGGGGGACCCACTGAAGCTTTCTTT. It is translated as CASSLLGGPTEAFF.